The 29 T cell receptor beta chains below were found in one sample sequenced in a study of shared clonotypes between healthy human individuals. Generated by immunoSEQ multiplex PCR, the TCRdb table keeps only in-frame clones and is missing some. The sample gives 470,000 or so clones, almost 80% of which show up once; around 12% is in the top ten. Sample: PBMCs. The receptors were sampled from a woman aged 40 to 49 in good health. Some clones in this sample may be carry-over from other donors' samples.

Concerning this clone itself: A single base is all that separates this from a far larger clone, so a read error is likely. The V gene is TRBV7-8, the J gene TRBJ1-4; D is ambiguous. The CDR3 length is 16 residues. From germline, CDR1 is SGHVS and CDR2 FQNEAQ. CDR3 in DNA: TGTGCCAGCAGCCCCGAGAGAGCGGGGAGGATTGAAGAACTGTTTTTT. Its translation is CASSPERAGRIEELFF.

The rearrangement joins TRBV9 to TRBJ2-1, with D possibly matching TRBD1 (5 bases). V was shortened by 0 bases and J by 4 bases, with 11 bases between the two germline ends. This CDR3 comprises 15 residues. Looked up from germline, CDR1 is SGDLS and CDR2 is YYNGEE. DNA for the CDR3: TGTGCCAGCAGCGTAGTAGGTGGGGCTTACAATGAGCAGTTCTTC. Translating it yields CASSVVGGAYNEQFF.

This clone was observed a single time. The chain combines TRBV5-6 with TRBJ2-4; D may be TRBD1 or TRBD2 (5 bases each). This CDR3 comprises 15 residues. V was cut by 0 bases and J by 7 bases, with 14 bases left in between. Germline-derived CDR1 and CDR2 are SGHDT and YYEEEE. The CDR3 DNA sequence: TGTGCCAGCAGCTTGGATCCCGGGGCGGAGAACATTCAGTACTTC. Its translation: CASSLDPGAENIQYF.

The chain employs TRBV5-8 and TRBJ1-5; a possible D gene is TRBD1 (5 bases). V lost 4 bases and J lost 9, with 17 bases in between. The CDR3 contains 14 residues. CDR1 and CDR2 from the germline V gene are SGHTS and YDEGEE. In DNA, the CDR3 is TGTGCCAGCAGCCCGGGACCCGAGAGGCCGCCCCAGCATTTT. This encodes CASSPGPERPPQHF.

V usage is TRBV7-9 and J usage is TRBJ1-4; D not certain. Trimming shortened V by 2 bases and J by 3 bases, and 10 bases separated the two germline ends. CDR1 and CDR2 from the germline V gene are SEHNR and FQNEAQ (reference sequence). The CDR3 has 15 residues. CDR3 bases: TGTGCCAGCAGCTTAAGAACGATAGCTAATGAAAAACTGTTTTTT. Protein sequence: CASSLRTIANEKLFF.

As to this clone: The same CDR3 also results from other DNA sequences found in this sample. The chain uses TRBV6-6 and TRBJ1-3, with TRBD1 matching 9 bases. CDR3 length equals 16 residues. V lost 4 bases and J lost 8; bases outside the gene matches: 12. The germline V gene has CDR1 MNHNY and CDR2 SVGAGI (reference sequence). The CDR3 nucleotides read TGTGCCAGCAGTTCCCACACCGGGACAGGGATTCACACCATATATTTT. Translating it yields CASSSHTGTGIHTIYF.

The V and J genes are TRBV7-3 and TRBJ1-6; D may be TRBD1 (5 bases). CDR3 length: 14 amino acids. Germline CDR1 SGHTA, CDR2 FQGTGA. Between the trimmed V and J ends, which lost 1 base and 9 bases, there was a span of 10 bases. CDR3 sequence reads: CASSLMGVPSPLHF. CDR3 DNA sequence: TGTGCCAGCAGCTTAATGGGGGTGCCTTCACCCCTCCACTTT.

This clone has just one count. The chain has TRBV28 and TRBJ1-2; D remains unclear. The germline V and J ends were trimmed by 4 bases and 4 bases, with 10 bases remaining between them. Germline lookup yields CDR1 MDHEN and CDR2 SYDVKM. CDR3 size: 13 residues. The CDR3 DNA reads TGTGCCAGCAGTTCACACAGCCCCTATGGCTACACCTTC. It translates to CASSSHSPYGYTF.

The chain recombines TRBV6-1 with TRBJ2-5; D is ambiguous. The CDR3 extends over 14 amino acids. The V and J ends lost 3 bases and 7 bases respectively, with 15 bases between them. CDR1 and CDR2 (germline): MNHNS, SASEGT. CDR3 nucleotides: TGTGCCAGCAGTGAGACGGCGGTTTTTGGGACCCAGTACTTC. As protein: CASSETAVFGTQYF.

The chain couples TRBV29-1 to TRBJ1-1; 8 nucleotides align to TRBD1. Per the germline V gene, CDR1 is SQVTM and CDR2 is ANQGSEA. The CDR3 is 13 amino acids. Losses at the gene ends were 7 bases for V and 1 base for J; bases not matched to a gene: 5. The CDR3 reads CSGQGQANTEAFF. The CDR3 DNA follows: TGCAGCGGACAGGGGCAGGCGAACACTGAAGCTTTCTTT.

The chain carries TRBV28 and TRBJ1-1, with a possible D match to TRBD1 (5 bases). CDR1 and CDR2 (germline): MDHEN, SYDVKM. The CDR3 has 14 residues. V lost 2 bases and J lost 4, with 11 bases in between. In nucleotides, the CDR3 is TGTGCCAGCAGTTTACCAGGGAAGCCCACTGAAGCTTTCTTT. It yields the protein CASSLPGKPTEAFF.

This clone turned up a few times. This rearrangement joins TRBV29-1 to TRBJ2-7, with 11 bases that match TRBD2. CDR3 length: 14 amino acids. The junction had 4 bases not matched to a gene; V was cut back by 1 base and J by 5 bases. Germline lookup yields CDR1 SQVTM and CDR2 ANQGSEA. Here the CDR3 reads CSVEGSGRVHEQYF. The CDR3 DNA reads as TGCAGCGTTGAAGGTAGCGGGAGGGTCCACGAGCAGTACTTC.

The genes are TRBV11-2 and TRBJ1-6; 10 bases fit TRBD1. This CDR3 has 15 amino acids. Germline loops: CDR1 SGHAT, CDR2 FQNNGV. V lost 1 base, J lost 10 bases, and 4 bases stayed unmatched. The CDR3 protein is CASSLAGTGESPLHF. The DNA for the CDR3 is TGTGCCAGCAGCTTAGCGGGGACAGGGGAATCACCCCTCCACTTT.

The V gene is TRBV14, the J gene TRBJ2-7; 10 bases fit TRBD2. This CDR3 spans 18 amino acids. Unmatched junction bases numbered 15, after V lost 4 bases and J lost 3 bases. Germline CDR1 reads SGHDN; CDR2 reads FVKESK. CDR3 DNA sequence: TGTGCCAGCAGCCCAATAGGCTCTAGCGGGAGAGGCTTCTACGAGCAGTACTTC. It translates to CASSPIGSSGRGFYEQYF.

The CDR3 region has the DNA TGTGCCAGTAGTATGAACAGGGTGTCAGAAGCTTTCTTT. It is translated as CASSMNRVSEAFF. This chain links TRBV19 with TRBJ1-1, with a weak D call TRBD1 (6 bases). This CDR3 is 13 amino acids long. Germline CDR1 LNHDA, CDR2 SQIVND (reference sequence). With 3 bases removed from V and 8 bases from J, the gap between germline ends came to 13 bases.

The chain uses TRBV27 and TRBJ1-4; D uncertain. Trimming stripped 5 bases from V and 8 bases from J, with 12 bases between. Per the germline V gene, CDR1 is MNHEY and CDR2 is SMNVEV (reference sequence). The CDR3 spans 13 residues. The CDR3 region has the DNA TGTGCCAGCAGTCCCCCGGGTGAAGAAAAACTGTTTTTT. This sequence encodes CASSPPGEEKLFF.

This sequence joins TRBV27 and TRBJ2-7; 10 bases fit TRBD1. The V segment lost 5 bases and the J segment 6 bases; nucleotides outside the gene matches: 7. CDR3 size: 14 residues. Germline loops: CDR1 MNHEY, CDR2 SMNVEV (reference sequence). The CDR3 DNA reads TGTGCCAGCAGTCCCACCGGGACAGGGGTCGAGCAGTACTTC. The encoded protein is CASSPTGTGVEQYF.

This chain links TRBV10-3 with TRBJ2-7; possibly TRBD1 for D (5 bases). The length of the CDR3 is 15 residues. The germline CDR1 and CDR2 sequences are ENHRY and SYGVKD. V gave up 2 bases and J gave up 0 bases, with 11 bases separating them. The CDR3 bases are TGTGCCATCAGTGAGAAAGGGGCGAGCTCCTACGAGCAGTACTTC. Residues: CAISEKGASSYEQYF.

Points on this clone: The germline gene is not matched at one end of the junction; a read error may be the cause. The rearrangement links TRBV5-1 to TRBJ2-5; unclear D gene. The CDR3 contains 12 residues. Germline V lookup: CDR1 SGHRS, CDR2 YFSETQ. The CDR3 DNA reads as TGCGCCAGCAGCTTTTACCAGGAGACCCAGTACTTC. Protein sequence: CASSFYQETQYF. The entire variable domain, with the rest obtained from reference TRBV5-1 and TRBJ2-5, is as follows: KAGVTQTPRYLIKTRGQQVTLSCSPISGHRSVSWYQQTPGQGLQFLFEYFSETQRNKGNFPGRFSGRQFSNSRSEMNVSTLELGDSALYLCASSFYQETQYFGPGTRLLVL.

This chain links TRBV30 with TRBJ1-5; 12 bases agree with TRBD1. J lost 7 bases, V lost 5 bases, and 3 bases had no gene match. CDR1 is GTSNPN, CDR2 SVGIG, per germline (reference sequence). The CDR3 length is 13 residues. CDR3 nucleotides: TGTGCCTGGGGGACAGGGGGCCAACAGCCCCAGCATTTT. This gives the protein CAWGTGGQQPQHF.

This clone was recorded only once. V and J are TRBV2 and TRBJ2-7; 10 bases map to TRBD2. V shed 7 bases and J 3 bases; nucleotides not matched to a gene: 15. The CDR3 covers 17 residues. Germline values: CDR1 SNHLY, CDR2 FYNNEI. CDR3 sequence reads: CASTGPSGRAVSYEQYF. Here the CDR3 DNA reads TGTGCCAGCACTGGGCCTAGCGGGAGAGCGGTGAGCTACGAGCAGTACTTC.

This clone has just a few counts. The chain's CDR3 is CASSLDVGVEQPQHF. The CDR3 region has the DNA TGTGCCAGCAGCTTAGATGTGGGGGTAGAGCAGCCCCAGCATTTT. This chain joins TRBV11-2 and TRBJ1-5; weak D call: TRBD1 (5 bases). The CDR3 spans 15 residues. Trimming stripped 0 bases from V and 7 bases from J, with 13 bases between. Germline values: CDR1 SGHAT, CDR2 FQNNGV.

The chain links TRBV5-1 to TRBJ1-1; perhaps TRBD1 as D (5 bases). CDR1 and CDR2 from the germline V gene are SGHRS and YFSETQ. The V and J ends lost 1 base and 5 bases respectively, with 21 bases between them. This CDR3 is 17 amino acids long. CDR3 amino acids: CASSLFGARREGTEAFF. In DNA, the CDR3 is TGCGCCAGCAGCTTGTTTGGGGCCCGCAGGGAAGGAACTGAAGCTTTCTTT.

Concerning this clone itself: This specimen includes other DNA sequences encoding the same CDR3. The V and J genes are TRBV29-1 and TRBJ1-2, with D maybe TRBD1 (6 bases). Germline V lookup: CDR1 SQVTM, CDR2 ANQGSEA. This CDR3 is 14 amino acids long. V shed 3 bases and J shed 0 bases, with 11 bases lying between them. This CDR3 reads CSVEGGRSNYGYTF. For the CDR3, the DNA is TGCAGCGTTGAGGGGGGGCGGTCTAACTATGGCTACACCTTC.

The rearrangement links TRBV19 to TRBJ2-3, with a tentative D call TRBD2 (6 bases). CDR3 length equals 14 residues. Germline CDR1 and CDR2: LNHDA and SQIVND (reference sequence). The germline V and J ends were trimmed by 3 bases and 2 bases, with 9 bases remaining between them. The CDR3 coding sequence is TGTGCCAGTAGTATGGCTAGCGTCACAGATACGCAGTATTTT. Its protein product is CASSMASVTDTQYF.

The chain combines TRBV7-3 with TRBJ2-5, with D unclear. Trimming removed 1 base from V and 3 bases from J, with 6 bases in between. The V gene's germline CDR1 is SGHTA and CDR2 FQGTGA. This CDR3 is 13 amino acids long. In DNA form, the CDR3 reads TGTGCCAGCAGCTTAAATGGGGAAGAGACCCAGTACTTC. Protein product: CASSLNGEETQYF.

J is TRBJ2-7 and V is TRBV11-2; 11 bases agree with TRBD1. The CDR3 sequence is 15 residues long. Germline assignment: CDR1 SGHAT and CDR2 FQNNGV. V gave up 5 bases and J gave up 2 bases; unmatched junction bases: 5. CDR3 sequence (DNA): TGTGCCAGCAGCGAAGGGACAGGGGGTGCCTACGAGCAGTACTTC. It yields the protein CASSEGTGGAYEQYF.

The gene calls are TRBV2 and TRBJ1-6, with D maybe TRBD1 (5 bases). V lost 8 bases and J lost 14, with 19 bases in between. The germline V gene encodes CDR1 SNHLY and CDR2 FYNNEI. This CDR3 is 13 amino acids long. The CDR3 DNA sequence: TGTGCCAGCGGGACCGACGGACTCCCGGCCCTCCACTTT. It codes for CASGTDGLPALHF.

The chain couples TRBV30 to TRBJ1-1; the D gene is possibly TRBD1 (5 bases). The V gene's germline CDR1 is GTSNPN and CDR2 SVGIG (reference sequence). The CDR3 extends over 11 amino acids. Trimming took off 2 bases at V and 8 bases at J, with 9 bases between the two ends. The CDR3 sequence is CAWSPTEEAFF. CDR3 bases: TGTGCCTGGAGTCCGACAGAGGAAGCTTTCTTT. Full variable domain (missing parts from reference TRBV30 and TRBJ1-1): SQTIHQWPATLVQPVGSPLSLECTVEGTSNPNLYWYRQAAGRGLQLLFYSVGIGQISSEVPQNLSASRPQDRQFILSSKKLLLSDSGFYLCAWSPTEEAFFGQGTRLTVV.